This T cell receptor beta chain is drawn from a study of T cell clonality in common variable immunodeficiency. Germline loops: CDR1 LNHDA, CDR2 SQIVND (reference sequence). Trimming left V 5 bases short and J 2 bases short, with 18 bases between. This CDR3 comprises 16 residues. This clone was recorded many times. Its antigen is still unknown. The read gets to within 3 residues of the CDR3 end, and the germline J gene fills in the rest. Generated by immunoSEQ multiplex PCR, the TCRdb table keeps only in-frame clones and is missing some. Listed here are around 32,000 clones without any singletons, the top ten holding about 4.5%. Study-level points and caveats: Repertoire-complication correlations in CVID were limited by patient heterogeneity.

The source is a person between 18 and 75 years old in good health. Material for sequencing was peripheral blood mononuclear cells. The genes are TRBV19 and TRBJ2-5; TRBD1 is a possible D gene (7 bases). The CDR3 protein is CASSAGYRGGQETQYF. CDR3 bases read: TGTGCCAGTAGTGCAGGTTACAGGGGAGGTCAAGAGACC.